This T cell receptor beta chain was retrieved from a study of CD8 T cells in ankylosing spondylitis. The study's findings and limits: For ankylosing spondylitis blood, a TCR beta motif of eight or nine highly homologous variants appeared characteristic. Disease-linked clones reportedly concentrated significantly in matched ankylosing spondylitis synovial fluid.

Quantitative 5'-RACE with molecular barcodes was used to make the TCR beta libraries. TCRdb reprocessed the 5' RACE reads via MiXCR and lists one record per CDR3 protein. Among about 840,000 distinct CDR3 sequences listed, about 10% were seen once. Germline values: CDR1 ENHRY, CDR2 SYGVKD. This CDR3 region has 14 residues. The J segment lost 0 bases and the V segment lost 10 bases, leaving 7 bases of the junction unmatched. This clonotype was counted only a few times. Antigen specificity is unknown. This chain uses TRBV10-3 with TRBJ2-3, with 7 bases aligning to TRBD2. The sequenced sample was blood, either unsorted or a sorted T cell fraction (not recorded which). The receptor was derived from a male donor with ankylosing spondylitis. As DNA, the CDR3 is TGTGCCACCCAGACTAGCCCGAGCACAGATACGCAGTATTTT. The encoded protein is CATQTSPSTDTQYF.